This T cell receptor (beta chain) came from a study of human T cells and chemical hapten exposure. Study background: Upper-back patch tests with 0.01% DPC were read at 6 days.

Time point here: patch test 2, 6 weeks after DPC sensitization. As to treatment: therapeutic diphenylcyclopropenone sensitization with weekly scalp DPC. There are many counts of this clonotype. TCRdb recomputed calls from the RACE reads with MiXCR, one row per CDR3 protein. Among more than 85,000 distinct CDR3 sequences listed, approximately 10% were seen once. This TCR was recovered from a man between 40 and 49 years old with alopecia areata. Some clones in this sample may be carry-over from other donors' samples. Specimen: whole blood, collected in connection with sensitization to the hapten diphenylcyclopropenone (DPC).

The CDR3 bases are TGCGCCAGCAGCCCCTTCACAGCGAACACTGAAGCTTTCTTT. It encodes CASSPFTANTEAFF. V and J are TRBV5-1 and TRBJ1-1, with unresolved D. CDR3 size: 14 residues. V was pared by 4 bases and J by 1 base, with 11 bases between. CDR1 and CDR2 (germline): SGHRS, YFSETQ.